The TCR beta chain under discussion was sequenced for a study of CD8 T cells in Susac syndrome. This CDR3 has 12 amino acids. V shed 5 bases and J shed 5 bases, with 9 bases lying between them. Germline V gene data show CDR1 as SEHNR and CDR2 as FQNEAQ (reference sequence). This clonotype was picked up a small number of times. The RNA, roughly 0.45 to 1 ug, was put through reverse transcription using random hexamers. immunoSEQ multiplex PCR amplified TCR beta CDR3 across 54 Vbeta, 13 Jbeta. TCRdb recomputed calls from the immunoSEQ multiplex PCR reads with MiXCR, one row per CDR3 protein. The sample lists 65,000 to 90,000 distinct CDR3 sequences, about 95% occurring once. CD8+ and CD4+ T cells from blood underwent TCR beta sequencing, which was carried out in a high-throughput format. The multiple sclerosis control cohort comprised treatment-naive individuals presenting with stable or active relapsing-remitting disease. TEMRA cells were FACS-enriched, and CD8+ and CD4+ T cells were isolated negatively.

The chain combines TRBV7-9 with TRBJ2-5; either TRBD1 or TRBD2 may supply D (5 bases each). The receptor was derived from a human donor with multiple sclerosis. The sequencing sample was made of CD8+ T cells from PBMCs. As DNA, the CDR3 is TGTGCCAGCAGCGGGACCTGGGAGACCCAGTACTTC. Translated, it gives CASSGTWETQYF.